This entry lists 29 T cell receptor beta chains sequenced from one sample in a study of cytomegalovirus exposure and HLA in healthy donors. Produced via immunoSEQ multiplex PCR; TCRdb's table is partial and in-frame only. This table holds 250,000 to 400,000 clones, roughly 86% found once. Sequenced sample: PBMCs. The origin of the receptors is a man aged 25 to 40 in good health and CMV-seronegative.

The CDR3 protein is CASSPRWRNTGELFF. CDR3 DNA sequence: TGTGCCAGCAGTCCTAGGTGGCGGAACACCGGGGAGCTGTTTTTT. The chain carries TRBV5-6 and TRBJ2-2; D is unresolved. Trimming took 5 bases from V and 1 from J, leaving 12 bases between them. CDR1 is SGHDT and CDR2 is YYEEEE in the germline V gene. The CDR3 sequence is 15 residues long.

The chain employs TRBV2 and TRBJ2-5; possible D gene TRBD2, 5 bases. Germline assignment: CDR1 SNHLY and CDR2 FYNNEI. The CDR3 loop spans 16 amino acids. V dropped 4 bases and J dropped 1 base, with 16 bases sitting between them. The CDR3 region has the DNA TGTGCCAGCAGTGGCGGGTCACCCGCGGGCCAAGAGACCCAGTACTTC. Translated, it gives CASSGGSPAGQETQYF.

J is TRBJ2-2 and V is TRBV5-1, with 11 nucleotides matching TRBD1. CDR3 length: 16 residues. Germline values: CDR1 SGHRS, CDR2 YFSETQ. Unmatched junction bases numbered 6, after V lost 4 bases and J lost 4 bases. The chain's CDR3 is CASSPRTGGGTGELFF. In nucleotides, the CDR3 is TGCGCCAGCAGCCCCAGGACAGGGGGCGGCACCGGGGAGCTGTTTTTT.

The chain has TRBV5-6 and TRBJ2-3, with 11 bases fitting TRBD1. There are 16 residues in the CDR3. J gave up 8 bases and V 5 bases, and 13 bases lay outside the gene matches. The germline V gene has CDR1 SGHDT and CDR2 YYEEEE. This chain's CDR3 is CASRPWGQGEMGTQYF. CDR3 nucleotides: TGTGCCAGCAGGCCTTGGGGACAGGGGGAGATGGGTACGCAGTATTTT.

The rearrangement uses TRBV10-3 and TRBJ2-3; 11 nucleotides match TRBD2. This CDR3 is 20 amino acids long. Germline lookup yields CDR1 ENHRY and CDR2 SYGVKD. The V gene end was trimmed by 8 bases and the J gene end by 4 bases; junction bases not matched to a gene: 23. CDR3 in DNA: TGTGCCATCGCATGGGGAGTAGCGGGGGGGCCGGGTAGAGATCCAGATACGCAGTATTTT. Residues: CAIAWGVAGGPGRDPDTQYF.

The chain couples TRBV11-2 to TRBJ1-1; D possibly corresponds to TRBD1 (6 bases). V was cut by 0 bases and J by 5 bases, with 13 bases left in between. From germline, CDR1 is SGHAT and CDR2 FQNNGV. The CDR3 totals 15 residues. The CDR3 reads CASSLDWGPGTEAFF. CDR3 sequence (DNA): TGTGCCAGCAGCTTAGATTGGGGGCCCGGGACTGAAGCTTTCTTT. The full variable domain, completed using reference TRBV11-2 and TRBJ1-1, is EAGVAQSPRYKIIEKRQSVAFWCNPISGHATLYWYQQILGQGPKLLIQFQNNGVVDDSQLPKDRFSAERLKGVDSTLKIQPAKLEDSAVYLCASSLDWGPGTEAFFGQGTRLTVV.

The rearrangement links TRBV5-4 to TRBJ1-2, with D possibly matching TRBD1 (5 bases). Trimming removed 0 bases at V and 8 bases at J, with 14 bases between. The CDR3 covers 14 residues. The germline V gene has CDR1 SGHNT and CDR2 YYREEE (reference sequence). The CDR3 here is CASSLGGDLSGYTF. The CDR3 DNA reads as TGTGCCAGCAGCTTGGGGGGGGACCTCTCCGGCTACACCTTC.

This clone was observed a few times. The chain links TRBV6-5 to TRBJ2-7; the match to TRBD1 covers 8 bases. Germline loops: CDR1 MNHEY, CDR2 SVGAGI. V shed 6 bases, J shed 2 bases, and the junction held 6 bases outside the gene matches. This CDR3 is 14 amino acids long. CDR3 nucleotide sequence: TGTGCCAGCAGCCCAGGACAGGGTACCTACGAGCAGTACTTC. Translation gives CASSPGQGTYEQYF.

This sequence joins TRBV5-6 and TRBJ1-2, with 7 bases that match TRBD1. The CDR3 runs 14 residues. Germline V gives CDR1 SGHDT, CDR2 YYEEEE. The junction had 8 bases not matched to a gene; V was cut back by 1 base and J by 8 bases. CDR3 sequence (DNA): TGTGCCAGCAGCTTGAGGGACAGAGGTGTGGGCTACACCTTC. Its protein product is CASSLRDRGVGYTF.

This chain links TRBV7-2 with TRBJ2-2; 11 bases match TRBD1. The CDR3 is made up of 16 amino acids. CDR1 and CDR2 (germline): SGHTA, FQGNSA. V lost 5 bases and J lost 7; bases outside the gene matches: 9. The CDR3 DNA reads as TGTGCCAGCAGCACCCAGGACAGGGGGCGAATCGGGGAGCTGTTTTTT. This codes for CASSTQDRGRIGELFF.

A few counts support this clone. The chain employs TRBV10-3 and TRBJ1-6; 8 nucleotides agree with TRBD1. The length of the CDR3 is 13 residues. With 7 bases clipped from V and 6 bases from J, the junction kept 2 bases outside the gene matches. Germline lookup yields CDR1 ENHRY and CDR2 SYGVKD. CDR3: CAITGQVNSPLHF. The CDR3 DNA reads TGTGCCATCACGGGACAGGTTAATTCACCCCTCCACTTT.

This clone showed up just once. This chain connects TRBV4-1 to TRBJ2-5; D possibly corresponds to TRBD1 (5 bases). The CDR3 runs to 16 residues. Germline CDR1 and CDR2: MGHRA and YSYEKL. V was trimmed by 1 base and J by 5 bases, leaving 17 bases between them. The CDR3 is CASSQGDSQGVETQYF. Written as DNA, the CDR3 is TGCGCCAGCAGCCAAGGAGACAGTCAAGGGGTGGAGACCCAGTACTTC.

V is TRBV15 and J is TRBJ2-7, with a weak D call TRBD1 (6 bases). The CDR3 covers 16 residues. From germline, CDR1 is LNHNV and CDR2 YYDKDF (reference sequence). Trimming pared 1 base from V and 0 bases from J, leaving 13 bases between. The chain's CDR3 is CATSRVPGASSYEQYF. The CDR3 region has the DNA TGTGCCACCAGCAGAGTTCCAGGGGCGAGCTCCTACGAGCAGTACTTC.

The chain carries TRBV4-2 and TRBJ2-3, with TRBD2 matching over 8 bases. Germline values: CDR1 LGHNA, CDR2 YNFKEQ. This CDR3 has 17 residues. V was pared by 2 bases and J by 3 bases, with 10 bases of the junction left unmatched. The CDR3 loop reads CASSQTYQRGLTDTQYF. CDR3 sequence (DNA): TGTGCCAGCAGCCAAACCTACCAGCGGGGGCTTACAGATACGCAGTATTTT.

The rearrangement uses TRBV5-1 and TRBJ2-5; TRBD2 matches 9 bases. This CDR3 contains 16 residues. V shed 4 bases, J shed 1 base, and the junction held 8 bases outside the gene matches. Germline assignment: CDR1 SGHRS and CDR2 YFSETQ. CDR3 sequence (DNA): TGCGCCAGCAGCCCGGCAGTAGCGGGGGCCCAAGAGACCCAGTACTTC. Encoded protein: CASSPAVAGAQETQYF.

CDR3 loop: CASSPGTGLRQETQYF. CDR3 bases: TGTGCCAGCAGCCCGGGGACAGGGCTCCGGCAAGAGACCCAGTACTTC. The rearrangement uses TRBV5-6 and TRBJ2-5, with 9 bases lining up with TRBD1. The germline V gene encodes CDR1 SGHDT and CDR2 YYEEEE. V dropped 4 bases and J dropped 2; count of bases not matched to a gene: 9. This CDR3 is built from 16 residues. Full variable domain (rest looked up from reference TRBV5-6 and TRBJ2-5): DAGVTQSPTHLIKTRGQQVTLRCSPKSGHDTVSWYQQALGQGPQFIFQYYEEEERQRGNFPDRFSGHQFPNYSSELNVNALLLGDSALYLCASSPGTGLRQETQYFGPGTRLLVL.

The V call is TRBV11-2, the J call TRBJ1-1; no clear D. Germline CDR1 is SGHAT and CDR2 is FQNNGV. The CDR3 extends over 11 amino acids. The ends were cut back, 4 bases at V and 5 bases at J, with 5 bases in the middle. The CDR3 reads CASSSITEAFF. As DNA, the CDR3 is TGTGCCAGCAGCTCAATTACTGAAGCTTTCTTT.

In its sample, this clone was seen a few times. The CDR3 DNA reads TGTGCCAGCAGCTTAGCACAAGGAGCGGGGGACGAGCAGTACTTC. Protein product: CASSLAQGAGDEQYF. V and J are TRBV7-9 and TRBJ2-7; 8 bases are a match to TRBD2. The trim removed 0 bases at V and 5 bases at J, leaving 6 bases unmatched. This CDR3 is built from 15 residues. Germline V CDR1 and CDR2: SEHNR, FQNEAQ (reference sequence).

This rearrangement joins TRBV30 to TRBJ2-5; TRBD1 matches at 8 bases. Germline V gives CDR1 GTSNPN, CDR2 SVGIG (reference sequence). V trimming: 1 base; J trimming: 2 bases; junction bases outside the gene matches: 3. The CDR3 contains 14 residues. CDR3 region: CAWSDHRGQETQYF. CDR3 nucleotide sequence: TGTGCCTGGAGTGATCACAGGGGGCAAGAGACCCAGTACTTC.

The chain is built from TRBV10-3 and TRBJ2-5, with 12 nucleotides matching TRBD2. The germline CDR1 and CDR2 sequences are ENHRY and SYGVKD. The junction had 8 bases not matched to a gene; V was cut back by 4 bases and J by 5 bases. This CDR3 spans 16 amino acids. The CDR3 DNA follows: TGTGCCATCAGTGCCGCGACTAGCGGGGGATGGGAGACCCAGTACTTC. Translation gives CAISAATSGGWETQYF.

The chain joins TRBV4-3 to TRBJ2-5; 8 positions match TRBD2. CDR3 length: 17 amino acids. Germline V gives CDR1 LGHNA, CDR2 YSLEER. Trimming removed 3 bases from V and 2 bases from J; junction bases left unmatched: 11. CDR3 sequence reads: CASSHFIAGTSQETQYF. CDR3 DNA: TGCGCCAGCAGCCATTTTATAGCGGGGACAAGTCAAGAGACCCAGTACTTC.

This sequence joins TRBV27 and TRBJ2-3; no definite D call. The germline V and J ends were trimmed by 2 bases and 2 bases, with 8 bases remaining between them. Germline lookup yields CDR1 MNHEY and CDR2 SMNVEV (reference sequence). This CDR3 spans 14 amino acids. CDR3 region: CASSLNEVTDTQYF. The CDR3 bases are TGTGCCAGCAGTTTAAACGAGGTCACAGATACGCAGTATTTT.

A few counts support this clone. Other nucleotide sequences from this sample produce the same CDR3. V is TRBV7-9 and J is TRBJ1-2; tentative D call: TRBD1 (5 bases). Germline assignment: CDR1 SEHNR and CDR2 FQNEAQ (reference sequence). This CDR3 region has 14 residues. Trimming pared 0 bases from V and 6 bases from J, leaving 11 bases between. CDR3 in amino acids: CASSLAPDRDGYTF. The DNA for the CDR3 is TGTGCCAGCAGCTTAGCCCCCGACAGAGATGGCTACACCTTC.

This chain joins TRBV5-6 and TRBJ1-6; TRBD1 might be the D (5 bases). CDR1 and CDR2 from the germline V gene are SGHDT and YYEEEE. Trimming cost V 10 bases and J 10 bases, with 18 bases left between them. The CDR3 covers 13 residues. The CDR3 region is CAGGSTPKSPLHF. CDR3 in DNA: TGTGCCGGGGGGTCGACCCCTAAGTCACCCCTCCACTTT.

The chain links TRBV15 to TRBJ2-7; 12 nucleotides agree with TRBD1. V lost 0 bases and J lost 6; bases outside the gene matches: 6. The CDR3 sequence is 16 residues long. Germline V CDR1 and CDR2: LNHNV, YYDKDF (reference sequence). CDR3 protein: CATSRDLGTGGSEQYF. DNA of the CDR3: TGTGCCACCAGCAGAGATTTGGGGACAGGGGGCTCCGAGCAGTACTTC.

CDR3 nucleotide sequence: TGTGCCAGTAGTATAGATCTTGAGACAGCGACCTACGAGCAGTACTTC. Translated: CASSIDLETATYEQYF. The chain uses TRBV19 and TRBJ2-7; D perhaps matches TRBD1 (5 bases). CDR1 and CDR2 (germline): LNHDA, SQIVND (reference sequence). This CDR3 spans 16 amino acids. V lost 0 bases to trimming and J lost 2 bases, with 14 bases between them.

This rearrangement joins TRBV19 to TRBJ2-7, with a possible D match to TRBD1 (5 bases). Germline V CDR1 and CDR2: LNHDA, SQIVND (reference sequence). This CDR3 region has 13 residues. Trimming removed 2 bases at V and 6 bases at J, with 11 bases between. The CDR3 DNA is TGTGCCAGTAGTATAAACAGGCTGGGCGAGCAGTACTTC. Protein sequence: CASSINRLGEQYF.

This rearrangement joins TRBV5-1 to TRBJ1-6; D gene uncertain. Germline V gene data show CDR1 as SGHRS and CDR2 as YFSETQ. The V gene lost 3 bases and the J gene lost 3 bases, with 22 bases spanning the gap. The CDR3 contains 19 residues. The CDR3 DNA sequence: TGCGCCAGCAGCTCCCCGCCAGGCACGGCCGAAATCTATAATTCACCCCTCCACTTT. Translated: CASSSPPGTAEIYNSPLHF.

The rearrangement joins TRBV15 to TRBJ2-3; D unclear. This CDR3 spans 14 amino acids. Germline V lookup: CDR1 LNHNV, CDR2 YYDKDF (reference sequence). Trimming pared 2 bases from V and 6 bases from J, leaving 12 bases between. The CDR3 nucleotides read TGTGCCACCAGCAGAAACGACCGAGCGGATACGCAGTATTTT. As protein: CATSRNDRADTQYF.